The 26 T cell receptor beta chains below come from one sample, sequenced in a study of OX40 agonist ivuxolimab in advanced cancers. Data came from immunoSEQ multiplex PCR; TCRdb stores just in-frame clones and leaves some out. This sample has 120,000 or so clones, with 90% to 95% found just once. The source material was CD4+ or CD8+ T cells sorted from blood, sampled in a trial of the OX40 agonist ivuxolimab. The source is an adult with an advanced solid tumor such as melanoma, head and neck, liver or kidney cancer.

The genes are TRBV19 and TRBJ1-1; weak D call: TRBD1 (6 bases). Germline V lookup: CDR1 LNHDA, CDR2 SQIVND (reference sequence). This CDR3 contains 17 residues. V was trimmed by 3 bases and J by 0 bases, leaving 17 bases between them. CDR3 region: CASSILVGGALNTEAFF. The CDR3 DNA follows: TGTGCCAGTAGTATCCTCGTGGGGGGGGCTCTGAACACTGAAGCTTTCTTT.

This sequence joins TRBV7-9 and TRBJ2-2, with 7 nucleotides matching TRBD2. Germline V CDR1 and CDR2: SEHNR, FQNEAQ (reference sequence). V trimming: 5 bases; J trimming: 6 bases; junction bases outside the gene matches: 9. CDR3 length: 15 amino acids. The CDR3 DNA reads as TGTGCCAGCAGCCCCAGGACTAGGAGTTCCGGGGAGCTGTTTTTT. The encoded protein is CASSPRTRSSGELFF.

This clone was picked up one time. The gene calls are TRBV7-3 and TRBJ2-6; D is uncertain. The germline gives CDR1 SGHTA, CDR2 FQGTGA. The CDR3 spans 15 residues. V lost 1 base to trimming and J lost 0 bases, with 4 bases between them. DNA of the CDR3: TGTGCCAGCAGCTTAAGTGACTCTGGGGCCAACGTCCTGACTTTC. Its translation: CASSLSDSGANVLTF.

This chain joins TRBV7-2 and TRBJ1-2; the match to TRBD1 covers 8 bases. The germline V gene encodes CDR1 SGHTA and CDR2 FQGNSA. Trimming cost V 4 bases and J 8 bases; bases outside gene matches: 12. The CDR3 runs to 15 residues. The CDR3 sequence: CASSSGTGPVGGYTF. The CDR3, as DNA: TGTGCCAGCAGCTCGGGGACAGGTCCCGTAGGGGGCTACACCTTC.

This chain links TRBV18 with TRBJ2-7; 11 bases align to TRBD2. V was pared by 3 bases and J by 4 bases, with 8 bases of the junction left unmatched. The CDR3 is 16 residues long. In germline, CDR1 is KGHSH, CDR2 LQKENI. The CDR3 DNA is TGTGCCAGCTCACCGCGAACTAGCGGGAGTGGGTACGAGCAGTACTTC. This encodes CASSPRTSGSGYEQYF.

This clone was found once. This chain joins TRBV28 and TRBJ2-2; unclear D gene. V shed 5 bases and J shed 7 bases, with 8 bases lying between them. The germline CDR1 and CDR2 sequences are MDHEN and SYDVKM. The CDR3 is 12 amino acids. CDR3 residues: CASSLNVGELFF. The DNA for the CDR3 is TGTGCCAGCAGTCTCAATGTCGGGGAGCTGTTTTTT.

V and J are TRBV7-9 and TRBJ1-2; possible D gene TRBD1, 5 bases. V lost 5 bases to trimming and J lost 8 bases, with 15 bases between them. Germline CDR1 SEHNR, CDR2 FQNEAQ (reference sequence). CDR3 length equals 13 residues. DNA for the CDR3: TGTGCCAGCAGCATAACAGGTCCCCAGGGCTACACCTTC. Residues: CASSITGPQGYTF.

This sequence joins TRBV28 and TRBJ2-3; D may match TRBD1 or TRBD2 (6 bases each). This CDR3 region has 15 residues. V dropped 7 bases and J dropped 3 bases, with 17 bases sitting between them. Germline assignment: CDR1 MDHEN and CDR2 SYDVKM. CDR3: CASKPNRGETDTQYF. The CDR3 DNA reads as TGTGCCAGCAAACCAAATAGGGGGGAAACAGATACGCAGTATTTT.

The chain links TRBV7-2 to TRBJ2-7; 7 bases match TRBD2. The germline gives CDR1 SGHTA, CDR2 FQGNSA. With 0 bases clipped from V and 3 bases from J, the junction kept 2 bases outside the gene matches. The CDR3 covers 14 residues. The CDR3 here is CASSLASSGYEQYF. The CDR3 DNA reads as TGTGCCAGCAGCTTAGCTTCTAGCGGCTACGAGCAGTACTTC.

The chain recombines TRBV5-8 with TRBJ1-6; D gene ambiguous. Germline lookup yields CDR1 SGHTS and CDR2 YDEGEE. The CDR3 length is 15 residues. V lost 1 base, J lost 7 bases, and 12 bases lay in between. CDR3 DNA sequence: TGTGCCAGCAGCTTGATGGGCAGGTTCAATTCACCCCTCCACTTT. It codes for CASSLMGRFNSPLHF.

The chain recombines TRBV21-1 with TRBJ1-4. TRBV21-1 is given as a pseudogene. The length of the CDR3 is 12 residues. CDR3: CASSNRGREMFF. Here the CDR3 DNA reads TGTGCCAGCAGCAATCGGGGCAGGGAAATGTTTTTT.

The chain carries TRBV5-1 and TRBJ2-3; 8 bases fit TRBD2. CDR3 size: 15 residues. CDR1 and CDR2 from the germline V gene are SGHRS and YFSETQ. V lost 0 bases and J lost 5; bases outside the gene matches: 5. CDR3 protein: CASSLDGRVVDTQYF. The CDR3 DNA follows: TGCGCCAGCAGCTTGGACGGGAGGGTGGTAGATACGCAGTATTTT.

The chain joins TRBV14 to TRBJ1-1; unclear D gene. Between the trimmed V and J ends, which lost 4 bases and 2 bases, there was a span of 23 bases. There are 18 residues in the CDR3. The V gene's germline CDR1 is SGHDN and CDR2 FVKESK. The DNA for the CDR3 is TGTGCCAGCAGCCCCCGGGTACTCGTGGGTCCCAGTAACACTGAAGCTTTCTTT. It yields the protein CASSPRVLVGPSNTEAFF.

The chain combines TRBV9 with TRBJ2-1; D unclear. Germline-derived CDR1 and CDR2 are SGDLS and YYNGEE. The CDR3 spans 16 residues. Trimming removed 0 bases from V and 6 bases from J, with 16 bases in between. The CDR3 is CASSVVDSPRSNEQFF. The CDR3 bases are TGTGCCAGCAGCGTAGTAGACTCCCCTCGATCCAATGAGCAGTTCTTC.

The chain is built from TRBV11-2 and TRBJ1-1; D is perhaps TRBD1 (5 bases). Trimming left V 5 bases short and J 3 bases short, with 10 bases between. CDR1 is SGHAT, CDR2 FQNNGV, per germline. This CDR3 spans 13 amino acids. CDR3: CASSEDRHTEAFF. Written as DNA, the CDR3 is TGTGCCAGCAGCGAAGACAGACACACTGAAGCTTTCTTT.

The V and J genes are TRBV9 and TRBJ2-2, with no clear D. The CDR3 totals 15 residues. Trimming removed 2 bases at V and 5 bases at J, with 13 bases between. In germline, CDR1 is SGDLS, CDR2 YYNGEE. The CDR3 DNA sequence: TGTGCCAGCAGCGTGGACCGTGTGGGGACCGGGGAGCTGTTTTTT. Translation gives CASSVDRVGTGELFF.

The rearrangement links TRBV4-3 to TRBJ1-3; D ambiguous. The CDR3 has 13 amino acids. The V end was cut by 3 bases, the J end by 5 bases, with 8 bases between. CDR1 and CDR2 from the germline V gene are LGHNA and YSLEER. Here the CDR3 reads CASSQGNRNTIYF. The CDR3 DNA reads as TGCGCCAGCAGCCAGGGGAACCGAAACACCATATATTTT.

The chain carries TRBV5-1 and TRBJ1-2, with D uncertain. From germline, CDR1 is SGHRS and CDR2 YFSETQ. The CDR3 is made up of 14 amino acids. Trimming left V 4 bases short and J 0 bases short, with 10 bases between. The CDR3 region is CASSPSAANYGYTF. In DNA, the CDR3 is TGCGCCAGCAGCCCTTCCGCAGCTAACTATGGCTACACCTTC.

This chain uses TRBV5-1 with TRBJ2-5, with D hard to call. Trimming pared 4 bases from V and 5 bases from J, leaving 12 bases between. The CDR3 length is 13 residues. Germline V gives CDR1 SGHRS, CDR2 YFSETQ. The CDR3 protein is CASSATGPETQYF. The CDR3 region has the DNA TGCGCCAGCAGCGCGACTGGGCCCGAGACCCAGTACTTC.

This chain joins TRBV28 and TRBJ1-6; possibly TRBD1 for D (5 bases). The germline V and J ends were trimmed by 10 bases and 9 bases, with 19 bases remaining between them. Looked up from germline, CDR1 is MDHEN and CDR2 is SYDVKM. This CDR3 region has 14 residues. CDR3 in DNA: TGTGCCACCAGAACCGACAGCAGTGGTTCACCCCTCCACTTT. Translation gives CATRTDSSGSPLHF.

This clone came up once. The chain has TRBV7-2 and TRBJ1-1; D is perhaps TRBD1 (6 bases). The CDR3 contains 15 residues. Trimming stripped 1 base from V and 4 bases from J, with 13 bases between. In germline, CDR1 is SGHTA, CDR2 FQGNSA. CDR3 nucleotides: TGTGCCAGCAGCTTAGTAGGCAGGGGCACCACTGAAGCTTTCTTT. Translated: CASSLVGRGTTEAFF.

The chain recombines TRBV4-3 with TRBJ2-7; TRBD2 might be the D (5 bases). The CDR3 spans 15 residues. Trimming removed 0 bases from V and 0 bases from J, with 9 bases in between. Germline V CDR1 and CDR2: LGHNA, YSLEER. The CDR3 spells CASSQDSESSYEQYF. The CDR3 coding sequence is TGCGCCAGCAGCCAAGATAGCGAGAGCTCCTACGAGCAGTACTTC.

As regards this clone: Other DNA sequences in this specimen translate into the identical CDR3. The V call is TRBV7-3, the J call TRBJ2-2; 7 positions agree with TRBD1. The CDR3 is made up of 16 amino acids. The ends lost 5 bases at V and 7 bases at J; junction bases unmatched: 13. Per germline, CDR1 SGHTA and CDR2 FQGTGA. In nucleotides, the CDR3 is TGTGCCAGCAGCCCTTGGACAGGTCGTGTCGACGGGGAGCTGTTTTTT. Encoded protein: CASSPWTGRVDGELFF.

The rearrangement uses TRBV2 and TRBJ2-1, with 8 bases aligning to TRBD2. Germline loops: CDR1 SNHLY, CDR2 FYNNEI. Trimming removed 6 bases from V and 8 bases from J; junction bases left unmatched: 18. This CDR3 is built from 17 residues. The CDR3 here is CASRTIKPGLEPDEQFF. The CDR3 coding sequence is TGTGCCAGCAGAACCATTAAGCCGGGACTAGAGCCGGATGAGCAGTTCTTC.

V is TRBV11-2 and J is TRBJ2-7; 7 bases fit TRBD1. This CDR3 has 16 residues. The J segment lost 7 bases and the V segment lost 2 bases, leaving 14 bases of the junction unmatched. Germline CDR1 SGHAT, CDR2 FQNNGV. The CDR3 protein is CASSLKGQSIPREQYF. The CDR3 DNA follows: TGTGCCAGCAGCTTAAAGGGACAGAGTATCCCTAGGGAGCAGTACTTC.

This clone was counted a single time. The chain combines TRBV5-5 with TRBJ2-7; D remains unclear. There are 13 residues in the CDR3. V gave up 1 base and J gave up 0 bases, with 5 bases separating them. CDR1 and CDR2 (germline): SGHKS, YYEKEE (reference sequence). The CDR3: CASSLLISYEQYF. The CDR3, as DNA: TGTGCCAGCAGCTTGTTAATCTCCTACGAGCAGTACTTC.